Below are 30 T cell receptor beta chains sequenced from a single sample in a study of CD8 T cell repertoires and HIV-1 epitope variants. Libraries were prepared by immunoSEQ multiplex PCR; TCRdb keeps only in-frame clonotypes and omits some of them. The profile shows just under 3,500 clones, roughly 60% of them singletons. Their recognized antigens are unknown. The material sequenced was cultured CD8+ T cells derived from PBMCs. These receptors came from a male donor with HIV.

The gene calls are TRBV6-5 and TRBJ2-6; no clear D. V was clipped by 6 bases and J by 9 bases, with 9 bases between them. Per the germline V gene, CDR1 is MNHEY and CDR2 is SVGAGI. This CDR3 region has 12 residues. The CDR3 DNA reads TGTGCCAGCAGCCCCTCGGGCAACGTCCTGACTTTC. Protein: CASSPSGNVLTF.

The CDR3 is CASSFRLAEGGTPIEQYF. DNA of the CDR3: TGTGCCAGCAGTTTCCGGCTAGCGGAAGGGGGTACTCCTATCGAGCAGTACTTC. The rearrangement links TRBV28 to TRBJ2-7, with D maybe TRBD2 (7 bases). V was cut by 3 bases and J by 6 bases, with 27 bases left in between. Germline CDR1 reads MDHEN; CDR2 reads SYDVKM. CDR3 length: 18 amino acids.

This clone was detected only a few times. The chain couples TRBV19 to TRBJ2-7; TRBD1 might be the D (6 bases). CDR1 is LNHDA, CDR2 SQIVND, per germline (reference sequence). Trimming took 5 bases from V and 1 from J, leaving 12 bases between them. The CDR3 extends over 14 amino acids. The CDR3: CASSPWTDSYEQYF. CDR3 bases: TGTGCCAGTAGTCCGTGGACAGATTCCTACGAGCAGTACTTC.

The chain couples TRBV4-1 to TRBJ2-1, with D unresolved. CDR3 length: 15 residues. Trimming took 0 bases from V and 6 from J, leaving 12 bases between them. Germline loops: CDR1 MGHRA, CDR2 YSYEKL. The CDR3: CASSQEGLWSNEQFF. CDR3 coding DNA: TGCGCCAGCAGCCAAGAAGGTCTATGGTCCAATGAGCAGTTCTTC.

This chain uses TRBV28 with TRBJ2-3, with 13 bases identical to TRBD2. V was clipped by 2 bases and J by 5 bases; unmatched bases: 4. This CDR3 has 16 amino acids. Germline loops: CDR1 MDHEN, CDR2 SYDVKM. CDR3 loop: CASSLRTSGGVDTQYF. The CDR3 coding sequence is TGTGCCAGCAGTTTAAGGACTAGCGGGGGCGTAGATACGCAGTATTTT. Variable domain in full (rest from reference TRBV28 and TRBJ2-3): DVKVTQSSRYLVKRTGEKVFLECVQDMDHENMFWYRQDPGLGLRLIYFSYDVKMKEKGDIPEGYSVSREKKERFSLILESASTNQTSMYLCASSLRTSGGVDTQYFGPGTRLTVL.

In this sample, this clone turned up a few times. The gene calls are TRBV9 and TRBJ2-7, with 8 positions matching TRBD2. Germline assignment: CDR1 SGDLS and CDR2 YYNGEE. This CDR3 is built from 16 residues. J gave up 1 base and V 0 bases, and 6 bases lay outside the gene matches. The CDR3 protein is CASSVGLARYSYEQYF. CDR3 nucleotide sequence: TGTGCCAGCAGCGTAGGACTAGCGAGGTATTCCTACGAGCAGTACTTC. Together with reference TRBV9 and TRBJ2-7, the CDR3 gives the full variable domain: DSGVTQTPKHLITATGQRVTLRCSPRSGDLSVYWYQQSLDQGLQFLIQYYNGEERAKGNILERFSAQQFPDLHSELNLSSLELGDSALYFCASSVGLARYSYEQYFGPGTRLTVT.

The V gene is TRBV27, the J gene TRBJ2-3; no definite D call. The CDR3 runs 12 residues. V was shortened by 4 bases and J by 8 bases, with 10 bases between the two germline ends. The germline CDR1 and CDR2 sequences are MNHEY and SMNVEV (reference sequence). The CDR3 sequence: CASSSTPTTQYF. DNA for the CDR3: TGTGCCAGCAGTTCCACCCCCACTACGCAGTATTTT.

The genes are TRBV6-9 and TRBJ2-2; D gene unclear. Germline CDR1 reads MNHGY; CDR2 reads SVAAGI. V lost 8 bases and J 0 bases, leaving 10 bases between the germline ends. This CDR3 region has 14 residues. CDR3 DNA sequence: TGTGCCAGCTCTCCAGACCCGAACACCGGGGAGCTGTTTTTT. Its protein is CASSPDPNTGELFF.

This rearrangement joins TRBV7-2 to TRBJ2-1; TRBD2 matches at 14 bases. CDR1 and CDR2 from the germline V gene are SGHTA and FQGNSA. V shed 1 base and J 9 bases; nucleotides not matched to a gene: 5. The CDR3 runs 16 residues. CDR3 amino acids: CASSLDGTSGGSEQFF. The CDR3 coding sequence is TGTGCCAGCAGCTTAGATGGGACTAGCGGGGGTAGTGAGCAGTTCTTC.

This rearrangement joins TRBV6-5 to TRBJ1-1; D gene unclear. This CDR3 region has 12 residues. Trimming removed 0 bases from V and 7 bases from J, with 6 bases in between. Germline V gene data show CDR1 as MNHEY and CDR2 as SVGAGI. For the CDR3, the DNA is TGTGCCAGCAGTTACTCGGGCCTTGAAGCTTTCTTT. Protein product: CASSYSGLEAFF.

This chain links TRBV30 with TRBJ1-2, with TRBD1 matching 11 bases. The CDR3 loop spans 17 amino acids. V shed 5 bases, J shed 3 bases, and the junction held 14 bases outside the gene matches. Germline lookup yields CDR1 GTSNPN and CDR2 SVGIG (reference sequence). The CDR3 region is CAWVPGQGDWLDYGYTF. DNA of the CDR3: TGTGCCTGGGTACCGGGACAGGGGGACTGGCTTGACTATGGCTACACCTTC.

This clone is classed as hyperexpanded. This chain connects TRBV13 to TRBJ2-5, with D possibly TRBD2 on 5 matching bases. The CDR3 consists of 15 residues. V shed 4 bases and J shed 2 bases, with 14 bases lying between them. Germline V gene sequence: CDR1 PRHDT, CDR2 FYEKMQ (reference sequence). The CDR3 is CASSSAGIDQETQYF. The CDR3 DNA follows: TGTGCCAGCAGCTCCGCCGGGATAGATCAAGAGACCCAGTACTTC.

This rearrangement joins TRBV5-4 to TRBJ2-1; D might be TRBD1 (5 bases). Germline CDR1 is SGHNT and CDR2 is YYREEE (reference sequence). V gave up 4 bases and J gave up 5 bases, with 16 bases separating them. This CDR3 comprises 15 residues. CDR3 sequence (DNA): TGTGCCAGCAGCCTCGGACAACCCTATGACAATGAGCAGTTCTTC. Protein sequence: CASSLGQPYDNEQFF.

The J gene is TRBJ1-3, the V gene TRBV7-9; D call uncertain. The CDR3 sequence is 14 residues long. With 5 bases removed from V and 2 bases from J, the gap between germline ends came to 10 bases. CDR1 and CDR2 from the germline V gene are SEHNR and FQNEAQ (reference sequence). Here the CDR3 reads CASSPSQPGNTIYF. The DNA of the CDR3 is TGTGCCAGCAGCCCGAGTCAGCCTGGAAACACCATATATTTT.

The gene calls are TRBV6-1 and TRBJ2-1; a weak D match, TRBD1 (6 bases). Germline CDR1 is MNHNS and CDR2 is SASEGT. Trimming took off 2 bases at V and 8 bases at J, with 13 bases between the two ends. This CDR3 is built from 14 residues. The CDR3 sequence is CASSETGSHHEQFF. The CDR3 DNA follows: TGTGCCAGCAGTGAAACAGGGTCCCACCATGAGCAGTTCTTC.

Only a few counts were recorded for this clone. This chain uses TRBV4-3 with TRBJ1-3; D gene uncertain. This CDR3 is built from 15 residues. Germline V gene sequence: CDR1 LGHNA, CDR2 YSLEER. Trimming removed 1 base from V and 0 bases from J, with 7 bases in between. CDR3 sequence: CASSQVHNSGNTIYF. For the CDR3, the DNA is TGCGCCAGCAGCCAAGTCCACAACTCTGGAAACACCATATATTTT.

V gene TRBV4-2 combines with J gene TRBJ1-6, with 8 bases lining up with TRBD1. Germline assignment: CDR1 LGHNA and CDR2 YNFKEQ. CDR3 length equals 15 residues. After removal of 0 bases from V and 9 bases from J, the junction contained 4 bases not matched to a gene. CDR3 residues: CASSQDPGGASPLHF. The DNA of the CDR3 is TGTGCCAGCAGCCAAGATCCAGGGGGCGCTTCACCCCTCCACTTT.

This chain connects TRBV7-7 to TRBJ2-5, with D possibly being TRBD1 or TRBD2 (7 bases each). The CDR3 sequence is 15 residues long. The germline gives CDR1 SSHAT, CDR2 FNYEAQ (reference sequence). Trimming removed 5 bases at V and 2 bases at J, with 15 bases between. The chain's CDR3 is CASSQGGAVQETQYF. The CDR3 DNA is TGTGCCAGCAGCCAGGGGGGGGCTGTACAAGAGACCCAGTACTTC.

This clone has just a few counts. The CDR3 sequence is CASSSDRGHAEAFF. The CDR3 DNA is TGTGCCAGCAGCTCGGATAGGGGGCACGCTGAAGCTTTCTTT. The chain carries TRBV7-9 and TRBJ1-1; 7 nucleotides match TRBD1. V lost 4 bases, J lost 6 bases, and 8 bases stayed unmatched. Per germline, CDR1 SEHNR and CDR2 FQNEAQ (reference sequence). This CDR3 comprises 14 residues.

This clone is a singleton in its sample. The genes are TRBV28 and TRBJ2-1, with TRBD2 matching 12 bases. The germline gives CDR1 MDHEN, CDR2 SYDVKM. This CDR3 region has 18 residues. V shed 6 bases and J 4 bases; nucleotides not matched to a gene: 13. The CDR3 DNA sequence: TGTGCCAGCAGAAAACTAGCGGGGGGCCGAAACTTTTACAATGAGCAGTTCTTC. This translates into CASRKLAGGRNFYNEQFF.

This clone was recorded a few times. The CDR3 DNA reads TGCGCCAGCAGCCCCTTGGAGGGGACTGAAGCTTTCTTT. Translating gives CASSPLEGTEAFF. The rearrangement links TRBV5-1 to TRBJ1-1; tentative D call: TRBD1 (5 bases). With 4 bases removed from V and 5 bases from J, the gap between germline ends came to 12 bases. The CDR3 has 13 amino acids. The germline V gene has CDR1 SGHRS and CDR2 YFSETQ.

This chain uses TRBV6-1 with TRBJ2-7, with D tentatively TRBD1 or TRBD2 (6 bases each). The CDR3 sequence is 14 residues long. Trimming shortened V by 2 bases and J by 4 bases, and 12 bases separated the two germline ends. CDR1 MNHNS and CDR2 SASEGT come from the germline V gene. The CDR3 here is CASSERGAGYEQYF. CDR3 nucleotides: TGTGCCAGCAGTGAAAGGGGGGCAGGTTACGAGCAGTACTTC.

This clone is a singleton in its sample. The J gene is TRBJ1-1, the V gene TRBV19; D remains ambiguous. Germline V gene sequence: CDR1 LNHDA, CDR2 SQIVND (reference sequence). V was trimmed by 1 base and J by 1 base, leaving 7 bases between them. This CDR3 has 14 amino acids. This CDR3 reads CASSIGGWNTEAFF. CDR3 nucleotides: TGTGCCAGTAGTATAGGAGGATGGAACACTGAAGCTTTCTTT.

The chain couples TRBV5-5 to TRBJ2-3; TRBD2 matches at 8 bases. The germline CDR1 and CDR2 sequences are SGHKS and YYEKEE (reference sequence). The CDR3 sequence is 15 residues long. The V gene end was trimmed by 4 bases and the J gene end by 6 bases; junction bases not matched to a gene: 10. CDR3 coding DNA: TGTGCCAGCAGCGCCTCATGGGCTAGCGGGGATACGCAGTATTTT. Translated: CASSASWASGDTQYF.

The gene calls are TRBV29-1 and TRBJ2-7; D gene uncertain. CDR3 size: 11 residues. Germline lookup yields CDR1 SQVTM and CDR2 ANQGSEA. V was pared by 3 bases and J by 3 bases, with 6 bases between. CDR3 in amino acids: CSVDSDYEQYF. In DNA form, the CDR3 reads TGCAGCGTTGACTCAGACTACGAGCAGTACTTC.

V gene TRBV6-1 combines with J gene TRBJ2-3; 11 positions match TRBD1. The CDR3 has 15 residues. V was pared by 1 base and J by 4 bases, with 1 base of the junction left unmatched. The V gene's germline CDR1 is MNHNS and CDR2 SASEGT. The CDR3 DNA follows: TGTGCCAGCAGTGAAGGGACAGGGGGCGCAGATACGCAGTATTTT. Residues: CASSEGTGGADTQYF.

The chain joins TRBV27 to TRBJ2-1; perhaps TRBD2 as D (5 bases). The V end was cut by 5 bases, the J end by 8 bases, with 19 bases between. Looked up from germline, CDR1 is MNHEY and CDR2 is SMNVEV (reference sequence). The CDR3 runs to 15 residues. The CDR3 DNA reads TGTGCCAGCAGTCCGTGGTCCTTAAACGGGGATGAGCAGTTCTTC. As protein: CASSPWSLNGDEQFF.

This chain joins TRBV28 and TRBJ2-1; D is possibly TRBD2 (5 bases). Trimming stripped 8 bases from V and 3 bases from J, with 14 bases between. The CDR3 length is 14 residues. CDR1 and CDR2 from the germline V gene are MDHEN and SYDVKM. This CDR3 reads CASGPDGNYNEQFF. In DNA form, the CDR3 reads TGTGCCAGCGGGCCGGACGGGAACTACAATGAGCAGTTCTTC.

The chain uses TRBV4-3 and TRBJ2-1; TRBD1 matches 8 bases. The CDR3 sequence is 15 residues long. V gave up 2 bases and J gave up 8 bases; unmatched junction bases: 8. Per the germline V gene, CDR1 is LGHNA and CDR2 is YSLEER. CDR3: CASSQRTGLEDEQFF. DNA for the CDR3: TGCGCCAGCAGCCAACGGACAGGGCTAGAGGATGAGCAGTTCTTC.

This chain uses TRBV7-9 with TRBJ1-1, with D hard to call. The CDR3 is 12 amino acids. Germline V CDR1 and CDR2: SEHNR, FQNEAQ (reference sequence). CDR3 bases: TGTGTAGGGCAGTTCATGAACACTGAAGCTTTCTTT. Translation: CVGQFMNTEAFF. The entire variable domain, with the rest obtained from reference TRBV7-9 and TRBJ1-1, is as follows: DTGVSQNPRHKITKRGQNVTFRCDPISEHNRLYWYRQTLGQGPEFLTYFQNEAQLEKSRLLSDRFSAERPKGSFSTLEIQRTEQGDSAMYLCVGQFMNTEAFFGQGTRLTVV.